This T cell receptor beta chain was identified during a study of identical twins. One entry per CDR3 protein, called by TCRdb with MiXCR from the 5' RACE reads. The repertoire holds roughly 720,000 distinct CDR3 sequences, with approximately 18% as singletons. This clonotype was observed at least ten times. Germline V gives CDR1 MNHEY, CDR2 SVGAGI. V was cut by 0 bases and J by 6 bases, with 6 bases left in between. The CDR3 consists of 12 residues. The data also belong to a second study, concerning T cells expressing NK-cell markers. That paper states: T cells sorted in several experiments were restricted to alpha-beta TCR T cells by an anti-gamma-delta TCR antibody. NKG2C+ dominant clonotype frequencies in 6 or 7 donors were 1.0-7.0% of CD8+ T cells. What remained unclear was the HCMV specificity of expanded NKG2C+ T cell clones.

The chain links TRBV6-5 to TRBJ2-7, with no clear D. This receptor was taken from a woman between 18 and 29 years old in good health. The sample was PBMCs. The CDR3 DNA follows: TGTGCCAGCAGTTACTCGCGAGGCGAGCAGTACTTC. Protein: CASSYSRGEQYF.